Following are 3 T cell receptor beta chains from one sample sequenced in a study of T-cell memory formation after mild COVID-19. TCRdb recomputed calls from the 5' RACE reads with MiXCR, one row per CDR3 protein. Of roughly 150,000 distinct CDR3 sequences in the sample, under 15% are singletons; the top ten hold approximately 3.3%. The sequencing input was PBMCs or a T cell subset sorted from them (not recorded which). The source is a man younger than 30 who had mild COVID-19 (a few samples of this study predate the infection). Cell type and time point are not known.

This clonotype was seen a few times. The chain joins TRBV5-1 to TRBJ1-2; D perhaps matches TRBD1 (6 bases). The CDR3 is 14 residues long. The germline CDR1 and CDR2 sequences are SGHRS and YFSETQ. The ends were cut back, 4 bases at V and 4 bases at J, with 14 bases in the middle. The CDR3 spells CASSGTTGGYGYTF. The CDR3 DNA is TGCGCCAGCAGCGGGACGACAGGAGGCTATGGCTACACCTTC. Based on the CDR3 plus reference TRBV5-1 and TRBJ1-2, the full variable domain is KAGVTQTPRYLIKTRGQQVTLSCSPISGHRSVSWYQQTPGQGLQFLFEYFSETQRNKGNFPGRFSGRQFSNSRSEMNVSTLELGDSALYLCASSGTTGGYGYTFGSGTRLTVV.

The chain recombines TRBV6-5 with TRBJ1-2; 7 nucleotides line up with TRBD1. V lost 2 bases and J lost 0; bases outside the gene matches: 6. The CDR3 consists of 16 residues. The germline V gene encodes CDR1 MNHEY and CDR2 SVGAGI. The CDR3 sequence: CASSYSGQEANYGYTF. The CDR3 coding sequence is TGTGCCAGCAGTTACAGTGGACAGGAAGCTAACTATGGCTACACCTTC.

This clonotype was recorded a few times. V and J are TRBV12-3 or TRBV12-4 and TRBJ2-7; TRBD2 matches at 8 bases. The CDR3 covers 14 residues. V lost 3 bases to trimming and J lost 2 bases; unmatched junction nucleotides: 3. This CDR3 is CASSLGTRAYEQYF. The CDR3 bases are TGTGCCAGCAGTTTGGGGACTAGAGCCTACGAGCAGTACTTC.